This T cell receptor beta chain derives from a study of cytomegalovirus exposure and HLA in healthy donors. Trimming took 4 bases from V and 7 from J; bases not matched to a gene: 12. The CDR3 runs to 16 residues. Germline loops: CDR1 MNHEY, CDR2 SVGAGI. The primer mix had 60 Vbeta and 13 Jbeta primers. Assay used: immunoSEQ multiplex PCR; TCRdb lists only in-frame clones, some missing. The sample records some 59,000 clones, approximately 82% being singletons. This receptor was obtained from a woman aged 18 to 35 in good health and CMV-seronegative. Sequenced material: PBMCs. The V and J genes are TRBV6-5 and TRBJ1-4, with 7 bases fitting TRBD1. The CDR3: CASSSEGRGHREKLFF. In nucleotides, the CDR3 is TGTGCCAGCAGTTCCGAGGGTAGGGGGCATCGTGAAAAACTGTTTTTT.